This TCR beta chain was captured in a study of glioma-infiltrating T cells. The study, taken as a whole, reports: Very few CDR3 sequences were shared between tissue and blood. Gliomas, especially low-grade, showed above-expected tissue-blood divergence; non-neoplastic patients showed below.

Using RNA template, CDR3s of TCR alpha and beta were amplified with iRepertoire arm-PCR. For one-step reverse transcription and amplification, roughly 95-400 ng of tissue mRNA or PBMC total RNA was used. MiXCR, run by TCRdb on the multiplex PCR reads, gives a single entry per CDR3 protein. The sample holds around 190,000 distinct CDR3 sequences; about 47% are singletons and the top ten take roughly 5.2%. This clonotype was recorded many times. Antigen: not known. Per the germline V gene, CDR1 is MGHDK and CDR2 is SYGVNS. Trimming removed 4 bases from V and 6 bases from J, with 9 bases in between. The CDR3 has 12 residues.

J is TRBJ1-2 and V is TRBV25-1; tentatively, D is TRBD1 (5 bases). Sequenced sample: glioma tissue, nonneoplastic brain tissue, or PBMCs (not recorded which). This sequence originates from a human donor with low-grade glioma or glioblastoma, undergoing nonglioma brain surgery, or in good health (not recorded which). The CDR3 region has the DNA TGTGCCAGCAGTGGGGGACCGGATGGCTACACCTTC. This codes for CASSGGPDGYTF.